This is a list of T cell receptor beta chains from one sample in a study of human T cells and chemical hapten exposure. TCRdb processed the RACE reads anew with MiXCR; each CDR3 protein has one entry. The profile shows some 70,000 distinct CDR3 sequences, 10% of them singletons. Material: whole blood, obtained in connection with sensitization to the hapten diphenylcyclopropenone (DPC). These receptors originate from a woman aged 50 to 60 with alopecia areata. Some clones in this sample may be carry-over from other donors' samples. Each CDR3 is given with its conserved first and last residue. Each record gives: D gene, clone size, J gene, V gene, CDR3 protein, CDR3 DNA. D genes are given only for firm matches. Expanded clones are given a class, and other clones once, few, many or no size at all.

d_call: TRBD2
clone_size: many
j_call: TRBJ2-5
v_call: TRBV5-6
cdr3_aa: CASSLAKGLAAKETQYF
cdr3_nt: TGTGCCAGCAGCTTGGCCAAGGGACTAGCGGCAAAAGAGACCCAGTACTTC

d_call: TRBD1
clone_size: many
j_call: TRBJ2-1
v_call: TRBV11-3
cdr3_aa: CASSLVGQGASNEQFF
cdr3_nt: TGTGCCAGCAGCTTAGTTGGTCAGGGGGCGAGTAATGAGCAGTTCTTC

d_call: -
clone_size: many
j_call: TRBJ2-6
v_call: TRBV9
cdr3_aa: CASSPRSSGANVLTF
cdr3_nt: TGTGCCAGCAGCCCTCGTAGCTCTGGGGCCAACGTCCTGACTTTC

d_call: TRBD1
clone_size: -
j_call: TRBJ2-2
v_call: TRBV6-5
cdr3_aa: CASRQGNTGELFF
cdr3_nt: TGTGCCAGCCGACAGGGGAACACCGGGGAGCTGTTTTTT

d_call: -
clone_size: many
j_call: TRBJ2-3
v_call: TRBV4-2
cdr3_aa: CASSQGRNPAPLDTQYF
cdr3_nt: TGTGCCAGCAGCCAAGGCCGGAACCCAGCGCCCTTAGATACGCAGTATTTT

d_call: -
clone_size: many
j_call: TRBJ2-7
v_call: TRBV20-1
cdr3_aa: CSARGEWDYEQYF
cdr3_nt: TGCAGTGCTAGAGGGGAGTGGGACTACGAGCAGTACTTC

d_call: -
clone_size: many
j_call: TRBJ2-7
v_call: TRBV20-1
cdr3_aa: CSARVQGRLDYEQYF
cdr3_nt: TGCAGTGCTAGAGTTCAGGGAAGGCTAGACTACGAGCAGTACTTC

d_call: -
clone_size: many
j_call: TRBJ2-1
v_call: TRBV7-2
cdr3_aa: CASSFYAEQFF
cdr3_nt: TGTGCCAGCAGCTTCTATGCGGAGCAGTTCTTC

d_call: TRBD2
clone_size: few
j_call: TRBJ2-5
v_call: TRBV7-6
cdr3_aa: CASSSPGRERAQYF
cdr3_nt: TGTGCCAGCAGCTCTCCCGGGAGGGAGAGGGCCCAGTACTTC

d_call: TRBD1
clone_size: many
j_call: TRBJ2-1
v_call: TRBV29-1
cdr3_aa: CSVEIRTGGKFF
cdr3_nt: TGCAGCGTTGAGATAAGGACAGGGGGCAAGTTCTTC

d_call: -
clone_size: few
j_call: TRBJ2-5
v_call: TRBV18
cdr3_aa: CASSPSREETQYF
cdr3_nt: TGTGCCAGCTCACCATCCAGAGAAGAGACCCAGTACTTC

d_call: -
clone_size: few
j_call: TRBJ2-1
v_call: TRBV27
cdr3_aa: CASSFKGGPLNEQFF
cdr3_nt: TGTGCCAGCAGTTTTAAGGGGGGGCCACTCAATGAGCAGTTCTTC

d_call: -
clone_size: many
j_call: TRBJ1-5
v_call: TRBV2
cdr3_aa: CASSGGQSNQPQHF
cdr3_nt: TGTGCCAGCAGTGGAGGACAGAGCAATCAGCCCCAGCATTTT

d_call: TRBD1
clone_size: -
j_call: TRBJ1-1
v_call: TRBV3-1
cdr3_aa: CASSPGTGGRTEAFF
cdr3_nt: TGTGCCAGCAGCCCCGGGACAGGGGGGAGGACTGAAGCTTTCTTT

d_call: -
clone_size: -
j_call: TRBJ1-2
v_call: TRBV28
cdr3_aa: CASSLTDAEGYTF
cdr3_nt: TGTGCCAGCAGTTTAACAGACGCGGAGGGCTACACCTTC

d_call: -
clone_size: few
j_call: TRBJ1-5
v_call: TRBV27
cdr3_aa: CASSFGGNQPQHF
cdr3_nt: TGTGCCAGCAGTTTTGGGGGGAATCAGCCCCAGCATTTT

d_call: -
clone_size: -
j_call: TRBJ2-1
v_call: TRBV7-9
cdr3_aa: CASSPGGFSIAYNEQFF
cdr3_nt: TGTGCCAGCAGCCCGGGTGGTTTCAGCATTGCCTACAATGAGCAGTTCTTC

d_call: -
clone_size: few
j_call: TRBJ2-4
v_call: TRBV7-8
cdr3_aa: CASSLVPGEPKNIQYF
cdr3_nt: TGTGCCAGCAGCTTAGTCCCGGGGGAGCCGAAAAACATTCAGTACTTC

d_call: -
clone_size: -
j_call: TRBJ2-5
v_call: TRBV20-1
cdr3_aa: CSARDHLAKETQYF
cdr3_nt: TGCAGTGCTAGAGACCACCTAGCAAAAGAGACCCAGTACTTC

d_call: -
clone_size: -
j_call: TRBJ2-1
v_call: TRBV6-5
cdr3_aa: CASSYAGRARSNEQFF
cdr3_nt: TGTGCCAGCAGTTACGCCGGGCGGGCCCGGAGCAATGAGCAGTTCTTC

d_call: -
clone_size: -
j_call: TRBJ1-4
v_call: TRBV12-3/TRBV12-4
cdr3_aa: CASSLDSATNEKLFF
cdr3_nt: TGTGCCAGCAGTTTAGACAGTGCAACTAATGAAAAACTGTTTTTT

d_call: -
clone_size: many
j_call: TRBJ2-3
v_call: TRBV5-1
cdr3_aa: CASSSVLGASTDTQYF
cdr3_nt: TGCGCCAGCAGCTCAGTTTTGGGGGCCAGCACAGATACGCAGTATTTT

d_call: TRBD2
clone_size: -
j_call: TRBJ2-1
v_call: TRBV7-6
cdr3_aa: CASSFRTSGSGNEQFF
cdr3_nt: TGTGCCAGCAGCTTCAGGACTAGCGGGAGCGGGAATGAGCAGTTCTTC

d_call: -
clone_size: few
j_call: TRBJ1-5
v_call: TRBV20-1
cdr3_aa: CSAGGKGNQPQHF
cdr3_nt: TGCAGTGCTGGGGGAAAGGGGAATCAGCCCCAGCATTTT

d_call: TRBD2
clone_size: -
j_call: TRBJ2-1
v_call: TRBV2
cdr3_aa: CASSAGLGSYNEQFF
cdr3_nt: TGTGCCAGCAGTGCGGGACTAGGGTCCTACAATGAGCAGTTCTTC

d_call: TRBD2
clone_size: -
j_call: TRBJ2-3
v_call: TRBV10-3
cdr3_aa: CAISTGLAGFTDTQYF
cdr3_nt: TGTGCCATCAGTACCGGACTAGCGGGATTTACAGATACGCAGTATTTT

d_call: TRBD1
clone_size: few
j_call: TRBJ2-3
v_call: TRBV7-6
cdr3_aa: CASSLDRGRTDTQYF
cdr3_nt: TGTGCCAGCAGCTTGGACAGGGGGAGAACAGATACGCAGTATTTT

d_call: -
clone_size: many
j_call: TRBJ2-1
v_call: TRBV20-1
cdr3_aa: CSALLSPGYNEQFF
cdr3_nt: TGCAGTGCTCTACTGTCCCCGGGATACAATGAGCAGTTCTTC

d_call: TRBD2
clone_size: many
j_call: TRBJ2-5
v_call: TRBV20-1
cdr3_aa: CSARGLRTSEGQETQYF
cdr3_nt: TGCAGTGCTAGAGGGCTTCGGACTAGTGAGGGGCAAGAGACCCAGTACTTC

d_call: -
clone_size: -
j_call: TRBJ2-7
v_call: TRBV4-1
cdr3_aa: CASSQASGYEQYF
cdr3_nt: TGCGCCAGCAGCCAAGCTTCGGGATACGAGCAGTACTTC

d_call: -
clone_size: few
j_call: TRBJ2-1
v_call: TRBV19
cdr3_aa: CASSIEGYWTTYNEQFF
cdr3_nt: TGTGCCAGTAGTATTGAGGGATATTGGACTACTTACAATGAGCAGTTCTTC

d_call: -
clone_size: few
j_call: TRBJ2-1
v_call: TRBV24-1
cdr3_aa: CATSDTNEQFF
cdr3_nt: TGTGCCACCAGTGATACCAATGAGCAGTTCTTC

d_call: TRBD2
clone_size: few
j_call: TRBJ2-7
v_call: TRBV20-1
cdr3_aa: CSAPIAGGSPGVGEQYF
cdr3_nt: TGCAGTGCCCCGATAGCGGGAGGTTCCCCCGGTGTAGGGGAGCAGTACTTC

d_call: TRBD1
clone_size: many
j_call: TRBJ1-2
v_call: TRBV27
cdr3_aa: CASSPRGQGANYGYTF
cdr3_nt: TGTGCCAGCAGTCCACGGGGACAGGGGGCGAACTATGGCTACACCTTC

d_call: TRBD2
clone_size: many
j_call: TRBJ2-1
v_call: TRBV11-2
cdr3_aa: CASSSGTSSYNEQFF
cdr3_nt: TGTGCCAGCAGCTCCGGGACTAGCTCCTACAATGAGCAGTTCTTC

d_call: -
clone_size: few
j_call: TRBJ2-3
v_call: TRBV3-1
cdr3_aa: CASSPGGSTDTQYF
cdr3_nt: TGTGCCAGCAGCCCGGGGGGCAGCACAGATACGCAGTATTTT

d_call: TRBD2
clone_size: many
j_call: TRBJ2-2
v_call: TRBV20-1
cdr3_aa: CSAYTSGRGTGELFF
cdr3_nt: TGCAGTGCTTACACTAGCGGGAGAGGTACCGGGGAGCTGTTTTTT

d_call: TRBD2
clone_size: many
j_call: TRBJ2-2
v_call: TRBV6-2/TRBV6-3
cdr3_aa: CATPNLAGADGELFF
cdr3_nt: TGTGCCACGCCCAACTTAGCGGGAGCGGACGGGGAGCTGTTTTTT

d_call: TRBD1
clone_size: many
j_call: TRBJ1-2
v_call: TRBV29-1
cdr3_aa: CSAASPIIDRGYGYTF
cdr3_nt: TGCAGCGCTGCGAGCCCCATAATAGACAGGGGGTATGGCTACACCTTC